This is a list of T cell receptor beta chains from one sample in a study of cytomegalovirus exposure and HLA in healthy donors. Produced via immunoSEQ multiplex PCR; TCRdb's table is partial and in-frame only. The profile covers roughly 110,000 clones, with about 64% appearing a single time and roughly 2.8% taken by the ten largest. Sequenced material: PBMCs. The receptors here all came from a female donor in good health and CMV-seronegative. CDR3s include the opening cysteine and the closing phenylalanine or tryptophan. D genes are given only for firm matches. Clone size is not always given. Where it is, it says once, few, many or a class for expanded clones.

V: TRBV6-1
D: NA
size: few
J: TRBJ2-4
CDR3: CASESSRKNIQYF
DNA: TGTGCCAGCGAAAGCAGCAGGAAAAACATTCAGTACTTC

V: TRBV2
D: NA
size: NA
J: TRBJ1-1
CDR3: CASLRTATTNTEAFF
DNA: TGTGCCAGCTTACGCACCGCAACCACTAACACTGAAGCTTTCTTT

V: TRBV15
D: NA
size: NA
J: TRBJ2-1
CDR3: CATKRGGSYNEQFF
DNA: TGTGCCACCAAAAGGGGGGGCTCCTACAATGAGCAGTTCTTC

V: TRBV30
D: TRBD1
size: NA
J: TRBJ2-7
CDR3: CAWNRDRGGYEQYF
DNA: TGTGCCTGGAACCGGGACAGGGGAGGTTACGAGCAGTACTTC

V: TRBV5-1
D: NA
size: NA
J: TRBJ2-3
CDR3: CASSLADSSDTQYF
DNA: TGCGCCAGCAGCTTGGCTGACAGTTCAGATACGCAGTATTTT

V: TRBV7-8
D: TRBD2
size: NA
J: TRBJ2-1
CDR3: CASSLATSAYNEQFF
DNA: TGTGCCAGCAGCCTAGCGACTAGCGCGTACAATGAGCAGTTCTTC

V: TRBV11-1
D: NA
size: once
J: TRBJ1-1
CDR3: CASSLVGGGRAFF
DNA: TGTGCCAGCAGCTTAGTCGGCGGGGGTAGGGCTTTCTTT

V: TRBV7-7
D: TRBD2
size: few
J: TRBJ2-2
CDR3: CASSLAPAGGNTGELFF
DNA: TGTGCTAGCAGCTTAGCGCCTGCGGGGGGGAACACCGGGGAGCTGTTTTTT

V: TRBV27
D: TRBD2
size: many
J: TRBJ2-3
CDR3: CASTAGVVPDTQYF
DNA: TGTGCCAGCACCGCGGGAGTCGTGCCAGATACGCAGTATTTT

V: TRBV19
D: TRBD2
size: NA
J: TRBJ2-7
CDR3: CASSIDLPFGGGPYEQYF
DNA: TGTGCCAGTAGTATAGATCTCCCCTTCGGGGGAGGGCCTTACGAGCAGTACTTC

V: TRBV15
D: TRBD1
size: NA
J: TRBJ2-6
CDR3: CATSPVGGGANVLTF
DNA: TGTGCCACCAGCCCGGTAGGGGGCGGGGCCAACGTCCTGACTTTC

V: TRBV11-2
D: NA
size: NA
J: TRBJ2-2
CDR3: CASSALRGGELFF
DNA: TGTGCCAGCAGCGCCCTACGTGGCGGGGAGCTGTTTTTT

V: TRBV11-2
D: NA
size: NA
J: TRBJ1-4
CDR3: CASSLVGVANEKLFF
DNA: TGTGCCAGCAGCTTAGTGGGAGTTGCAAATGAAAAACTGTTTTTT

V: TRBV7-2
D: TRBD2
size: NA
J: TRBJ2-5
CDR3: CASSLGAGTSGIETQYF
DNA: TGTGCCAGCAGCTTAGGGGCCGGGACTAGCGGGATTGAGACCCAGTACTTC

V: TRBV18
D: NA
size: NA
J: TRBJ1-1
CDR3: CASSSDSKNTEAFF
DNA: TGTGCCAGCTCATCCGACAGCAAGAACACTGAAGCTTTCTTT

V: TRBV11-2
D: NA
size: NA
J: TRBJ2-7
CDR3: CASSLGSSSYEQYF
DNA: TGTGCCAGCAGCTTAGGTAGTTCCTCCTACGAGCAGTACTTC

V: TRBV29-1
D: TRBD2
size: NA
J: TRBJ2-5
CDR3: CSVELAGLQETQYF
DNA: TGCAGCGTTGAGCTAGCGGGCTTGCAAGAGACCCAGTACTTC

V: TRBV28
D: TRBD1
size: NA
J: TRBJ1-1
CDR3: CASSPDRGRRNTEAFF
DNA: TGTGCCAGCAGCCCCGACAGGGGGAGGAGGAACACTGAAGCTTTCTTT

V: TRBV5-5
D: NA
size: NA
J: TRBJ2-1
CDR3: CASSLAPGFEQFF
DNA: TGTGCCAGCAGCTTGGCCCCAGGGTTTGAGCAGTTCTTC

V: TRBV2
D: NA
size: NA
J: TRBJ2-1
CDR3: CASLSALLGSHEQFF
DNA: TGTGCCAGTCTCTCAGCCCTTTTGGGGAGCCATGAGCAGTTCTTC

V: TRBV10-3
D: NA
size: NA
J: TRBJ2-7
CDR3: CAILTRTYEQYF
DNA: TGTGCCATCCTGACTAGAACCTACGAGCAGTACTTC

V: TRBV29-1
D: NA
size: NA
J: TRBJ2-5
CDR3: CSVTTVRETQYF
DNA: TGCAGCGTCACGACAGTAAGGGAGACCCAGTACTTC

V: TRBV29-1
D: TRBD1
size: NA
J: TRBJ1-2
CDR3: CSVGQGYGYTF
DNA: TGCAGCGTGGGACAGGGGTATGGCTACACCTTC

V: TRBV25-1
D: NA
size: NA
J: TRBJ1-3
CDR3: CASSGPLQGNTIYF
DNA: TGTGCCAGCAGTGGGCCCCTGCAGGGAAACACCATATATTTT

V: TRBV19
D: TRBD1
size: once
J: TRBJ1-4
CDR3: CASSARQGLTNEKLFF
DNA: TGTGCCAGTAGTGCCCGACAGGGATTAACTAATGAAAAACTGTTTTTT

V: TRBV2
D: TRBD1
size: NA
J: TRBJ1-1
CDR3: CASSPTGEAFF
DNA: TGTGCCAGCAGTCCGACAGGGGAAGCTTTCTTT

V: TRBV30
D: NA
size: NA
J: TRBJ2-3
CDR3: CAWSVRLGGGDTQYF
DNA: TGTGCCTGGAGTGTACGGTTAGGGGGGGGAGATACGCAGTATTTT

V: TRBV27
D: TRBD1
size: NA
J: TRBJ2-7
CDR3: CASRHTGGGEYEQYF
DNA: TGTGCCAGCAGGCATACAGGGGGCGGTGAGTACGAGCAGTACTTC

V: TRBV7-8
D: NA
size: NA
J: TRBJ2-7
CDR3: CASSLNHAVEGMRSYEQYF
DNA: TGTGCCAGCAGCTTAAATCATGCGGTAGAGGGTATGCGGTCCTACGAGCAGTACTTC

V: TRBV5-6
D: NA
size: NA
J: TRBJ2-7
CDR3: CASSLGGPGLHSYEQYF
DNA: TGTGCCAGCAGCTTGGGGGGCCCAGGGCTCCACTCCTACGAGCAGTACTTC

V: TRBV7-9
D: TRBD2
size: NA
J: TRBJ2-1
CDR3: CASSLVPSGNHEQFF
DNA: TGTGCCAGCAGCTTAGTTCCTAGCGGGAACCATGAGCAGTTCTTC

V: TRBV4-2
D: TRBD2
size: once
J: TRBJ2-7
CDR3: CASSSRLAGGPLYEQYF
DNA: TGTGCCAGCAGCTCCAGACTAGCGGGAGGACCCCTTTACGAGCAGTACTTC

V: TRBV6-6
D: NA
size: few
J: TRBJ1-4
CDR3: CASNPTGSANEKLFF
DNA: TGTGCCAGCAATCCAACAGGGTCGGCTAATGAAAAACTGTTTTTT

V: TRBV7-6
D: NA
size: NA
J: TRBJ2-7
CDR3: CASSLGRGPYEQYF
DNA: TGTGCCAGCAGCTTAGGCAGGGGACCCTACGAGCAGTACTTC

V: TRBV5-6
D: NA
size: few
J: TRBJ2-3
CDR3: CASSLRRLASTDTQYF
DNA: TGTGCCAGCAGCTTGAGGCGGCTAGCCAGCACAGATACGCAGTATTTT

V: TRBV27
D: NA
size: NA
J: TRBJ2-6
CDR3: CASSLRADSGANVLTF
DNA: TGTGCCAGCAGTCTGCGGGCCGACTCTGGGGCCAACGTCCTGACTTTC

V: TRBV19
D: TRBD2
size: NA
J: TRBJ2-1
CDR3: CASSIPGLANEQFF
DNA: TGTGCCAGTAGTATCCCGGGACTAGCCAATGAGCAGTTCTTC

V: TRBV19
D: TRBD2
size: NA
J: TRBJ2-7
CDR3: CASRRRTSGTYEQYF
DNA: TGTGCCAGTAGACGACGGACTAGCGGAACCTACGAGCAGTACTTC

V: TRBV21-1
D: NA
size: NA
J: TRBJ1-5
CDR3: CASSKGGGPAIPSNQPQHF
DNA: TGTGCCAGCAGCAAAGGAGGCGGCCCGGCCATCCCCAGCAATCAGCCCCAGCATTTT

V: TRBV28
D: TRBD1
size: NA
J: TRBJ2-7
CDR3: CASRGDRTIYEQYF
DNA: TGTGCCAGCAGGGGGGACAGAACAATCTACGAGCAGTACTTC

V: TRBV27
D: TRBD2
size: NA
J: TRBJ2-3
CDR3: CASSRESSGRGTDTQYF
DNA: TGTGCCAGCAGTAGAGAGTCGAGCGGGAGGGGGACAGATACGCAGTATTTT

V: TRBV27
D: TRBD2
size: NA
J: TRBJ2-7
CDR3: CASSLWAGGSSGRANEQYF
DNA: TGTGCCAGCAGTTTATGGGCAGGGGGCTCTAGCGGGAGGGCCAACGAGCAGTACTTC

V: TRBV4-3
D: TRBD2
size: once
J: TRBJ2-1
CDR3: CASSQIAGAALALDNEQFF
DNA: TGCGCCAGCAGCCAAATAGCGGGAGCTGCCCTTGCTCTCGACAATGAGCAGTTCTTC

V: TRBV2
D: TRBD2
size: NA
J: TRBJ2-5
CDR3: CASSEGGGPTETQYF
DNA: TGTGCCAGCAGTGAAGGCGGGGGGCCAACAGAGACCCAGTACTTC

V: TRBV30
D: NA
size: once
J: TRBJ1-4
CDR3: CAWRRDTLGKLFF
DNA: TGTGCCTGGAGACGAGATACCCTCGGAAAACTGTTTTTT

V: TRBV4-1
D: TRBD2
size: NA
J: TRBJ2-7
CDR3: CASSQENGRGGEEQYF
DNA: TGCGCCAGCAGCCAAGAGAACGGGCGGGGGGGCGAGGAGCAGTACTTC

V: TRBV6-5
D: NA
size: many
J: TRBJ2-2
CDR3: CASSYTATPPGELFF
DNA: TGTGCCAGCAGTTACACGGCGACACCGCCCGGGGAGCTGTTTTTT

V: TRBV11-3
D: TRBD2
size: NA
J: TRBJ2-5
CDR3: CASSSRLAGGQETQYF
DNA: TGTGCCAGCAGCTCGAGACTAGCGGGAGGACAAGAGACCCAGTACTTC

V: TRBV10-3
D: TRBD2
size: NA
J: TRBJ2-5
CDR3: CAISGNSGSQETQYF
DNA: TGTGCCATCAGTGGTAATAGCGGGAGCCAAGAGACCCAGTACTTC